Given below is one TCR beta chain in context. This entry is derived from a study of blood T cell repertoires in COVID-19. The protocol was immunoSEQ multiplex PCR, while the TCRdb copy is restricted to in-frame clones and leaves out a portion. This sample yields some 160,000 clones, of which approximately 82% are seen a single time; approximately 19% belongs to the top ten. CDR1 is SGHTA, CDR2 FQGNSA, per germline. The CDR3 runs to 14 residues. V lost 4 bases and J lost 4, with 13 bases in between. This receptor was identified in a woman between 65 and 79 years old who had recovered from COVID-19. Sequenced sample: peripheral blood. The genes are TRBV7-2 and TRBJ1-1; no reliable D call. DNA of the CDR3: TGTGCCAGCAGCTACAATAACCCGGGCACTGAAGCTTTCTTT. As protein: CASSYNNPGTEAFF.